Below are 6 T cell receptor beta chains sequenced from a single sample in a study of blood T cell repertoires in COVID-19. Libraries were prepared by immunoSEQ multiplex PCR; TCRdb keeps only in-frame clonotypes and omits some of them. The sample has 360,000 or so clones; 90% are singletons. The sample comprised peripheral blood. These receptors came from a man younger than 35 with active or convalescent COVID-19.

The genes are TRBV14 and TRBJ2-2, with 7 bases matching TRBD2. The germline V gene has CDR1 SGHDN and CDR2 FVKESK. The CDR3 has 13 amino acids. V lost 2 bases, J lost 11 bases, and 5 bases stayed unmatched. Here the CDR3 reads CASSQRTSSELFF. CDR3 DNA sequence: TGTGCCAGCAGCCAAAGGACTAGTAGCGAGCTGTTTTTT.

The count of this clone is one. The chain uses TRBV6-5 and TRBJ1-2; D is uncertain. Deletions cut 10 bases from V and 0 bases from J, with 18 bases between. Looked up from germline, CDR1 is MNHEY and CDR2 is SVGAGI. CDR3 size: 15 residues. CDR3 amino acids: CATRGKTGTNYGYTF. The CDR3 nucleotides are TGTGCCACCCGCGGAAAAACCGGGACTAACTATGGCTACACCTTC.

The rearrangement joins TRBV19 to TRBJ1-2, with D uncertain. Trimming pared 3 bases from V and 3 bases from J, leaving 14 bases between. Germline-derived CDR1 and CDR2 are LNHDA and SQIVND (reference sequence). CDR3 length: 15 amino acids. The CDR3 region has the DNA TGTGCCAGTAGTATGAGTTGGGAGGGTGACTATGGCTACACCTTC. Translated: CASSMSWEGDYGYTF.

V gene TRBV6-2 or TRBV6-3 combines with J gene TRBJ1-3; D call uncertain. The CDR3 is 15 amino acids. V was clipped by 0 bases and J by 0 bases, with 6 bases between them. The V gene's germline CDR1 is MNHEY and CDR2 SVGEGT. CDR3 loop: CASSYSSTSGNTIYF. In DNA, the CDR3 is TGTGCCAGCAGTTACTCGTCTACCTCTGGAAACACCATATATTTT.

The V gene is TRBV4-1, the J gene TRBJ2-2; D possibly corresponds to TRBD2 (5 bases). Germline values: CDR1 MGHRA, CDR2 YSYEKL. Trimming took 6 bases from V and 1 from J, leaving 15 bases between them. The CDR3 is 16 residues long. CDR3 amino acids: CASRTAPRENTGELFF. The CDR3 region has the DNA TGCGCCAGCAGAACAGCCCCTCGGGAGAACACCGGGGAGCTGTTTTTT.

In this sample, this clone turned up once. The chain recombines TRBV14 with TRBJ2-7; D is uncertain. CDR1 is SGHDN and CDR2 is FVKESK in the germline V gene. Trimming left V 1 base short and J 0 bases short, with 16 bases between. The CDR3 contains 17 residues. This CDR3 is CASSQVGSSSVSYEQYF. For the CDR3, the DNA is TGTGCCAGCAGCCAAGTGGGCAGTTCATCTGTCTCCTACGAGCAGTACTTC.